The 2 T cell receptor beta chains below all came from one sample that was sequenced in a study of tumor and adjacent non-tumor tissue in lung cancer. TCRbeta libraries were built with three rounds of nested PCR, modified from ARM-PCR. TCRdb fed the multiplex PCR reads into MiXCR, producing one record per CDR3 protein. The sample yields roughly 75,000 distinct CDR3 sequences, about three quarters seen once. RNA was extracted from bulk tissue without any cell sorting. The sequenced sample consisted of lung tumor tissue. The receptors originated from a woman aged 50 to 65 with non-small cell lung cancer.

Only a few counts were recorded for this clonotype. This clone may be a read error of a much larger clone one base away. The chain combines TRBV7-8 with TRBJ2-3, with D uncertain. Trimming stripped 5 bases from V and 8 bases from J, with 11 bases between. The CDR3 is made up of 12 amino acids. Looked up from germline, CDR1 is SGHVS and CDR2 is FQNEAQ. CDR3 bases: TGTGCCAGCAGCCCACCAGGCGGTACGCAGTATTTT. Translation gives CASSPPGGTQYF.

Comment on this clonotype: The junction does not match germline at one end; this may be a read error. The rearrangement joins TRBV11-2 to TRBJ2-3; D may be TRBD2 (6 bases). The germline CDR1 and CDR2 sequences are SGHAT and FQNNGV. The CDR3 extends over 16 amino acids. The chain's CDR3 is CASSTRPVGRPDAQYF. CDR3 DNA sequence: TGTGCCAGCAGCACTAGGCCCGTGGGGAGGCCAGATGCGCAGTATTTT.